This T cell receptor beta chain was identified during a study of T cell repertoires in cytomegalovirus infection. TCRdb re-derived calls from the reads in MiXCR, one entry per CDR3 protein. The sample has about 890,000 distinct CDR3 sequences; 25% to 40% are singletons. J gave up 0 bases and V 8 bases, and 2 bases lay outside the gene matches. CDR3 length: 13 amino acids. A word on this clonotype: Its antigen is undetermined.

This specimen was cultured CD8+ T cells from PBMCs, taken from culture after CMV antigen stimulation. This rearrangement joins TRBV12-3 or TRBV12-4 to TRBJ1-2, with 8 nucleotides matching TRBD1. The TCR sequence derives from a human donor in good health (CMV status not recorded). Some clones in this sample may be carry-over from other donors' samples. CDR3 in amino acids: CASGTGTNYGYTF. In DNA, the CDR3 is TGTGCCAGCGGGACAGGTACTAACTATGGCTACACCTTC.